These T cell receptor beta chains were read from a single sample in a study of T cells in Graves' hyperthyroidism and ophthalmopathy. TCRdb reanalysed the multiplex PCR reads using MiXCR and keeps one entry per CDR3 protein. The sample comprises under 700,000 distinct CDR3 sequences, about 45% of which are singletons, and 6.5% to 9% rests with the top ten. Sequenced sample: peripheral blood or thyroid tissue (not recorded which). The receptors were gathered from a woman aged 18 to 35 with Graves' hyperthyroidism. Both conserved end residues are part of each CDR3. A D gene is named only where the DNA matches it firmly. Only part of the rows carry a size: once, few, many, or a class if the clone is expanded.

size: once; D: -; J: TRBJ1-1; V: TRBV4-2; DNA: TGTGCCAGCAGCCAAGACCCAGGGACGGGACTGAACACTGAAGCTTTCTTT; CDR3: CASSQDPGTGLNTEAFF
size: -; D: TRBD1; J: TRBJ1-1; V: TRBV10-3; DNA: TGTGCCTTAGACAGGGTGAGCCCTGAAGCTTTCTTT; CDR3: CALDRVSPEAFF
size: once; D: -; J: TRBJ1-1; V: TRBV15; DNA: TGTGCCACCAGCAGAGAGGGGGCTGGGGATAATGAAGCTTTCTTT; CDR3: CATSREGAGDNEAFF
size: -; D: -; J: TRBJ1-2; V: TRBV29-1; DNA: TGCAGCGTTCCCGACGGCTACACCTTC; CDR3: CSVPDGYTF
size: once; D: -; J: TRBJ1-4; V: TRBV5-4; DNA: TGTGCCAGCAGCTTGGGGGCAGGACTGTTTTTT; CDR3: CASSLGAGLFF
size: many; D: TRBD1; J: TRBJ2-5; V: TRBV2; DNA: TGTGCCAGCGGCGACAGGGGAAGACAAGAGACCCAGTACTTC; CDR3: CASGDRGRQETQYF
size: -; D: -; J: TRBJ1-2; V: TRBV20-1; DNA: TGCAGTGCTAGAGGTGCAGGGGAGGGTTATGGCTACACCTTC; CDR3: CSARGAGEGYGYTF
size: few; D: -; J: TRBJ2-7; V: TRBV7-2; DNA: TGTGCCAGCAGCTTAGCGTTGCGGGACTCCTACGAGCAGTACTTC; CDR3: CASSLALRDSYEQYF
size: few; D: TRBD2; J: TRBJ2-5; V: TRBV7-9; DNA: TGTGCCAGCAGCTTGGAGGCAGCGGGGTTATCGGAGACCCAGTACTTC; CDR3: CASSLEAAGLSETQYF
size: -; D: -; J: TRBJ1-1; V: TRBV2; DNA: TGTGCCAGCACTGAACAGTTGAACACTGAAGCTTTCTTT; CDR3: CASTEQLNTEAFF
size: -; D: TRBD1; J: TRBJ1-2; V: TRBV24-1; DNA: TGTGCCACCAGTGCTTCAACAGGGGCGAATTACACCTTC; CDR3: CATSASTGANYTF
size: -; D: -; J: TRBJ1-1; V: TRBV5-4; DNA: TGTGCCAGCAGCCCCCTTAAAGGACTTTATTTGAACACTGAAGCTTTCTTT; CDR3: CASSPLKGLYLNTEAFF
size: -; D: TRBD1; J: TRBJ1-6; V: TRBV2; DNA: TGTGCCAGCAGTCAACAGGGGGATAATTCACCCCTCCACTTT; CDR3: CASSQQGDNSPLHF
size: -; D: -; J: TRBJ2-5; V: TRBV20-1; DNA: TGCAGTGCTAGAGATCTATTGGGGGAGACCCAGTACTTC; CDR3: CSARDLLGETQYF
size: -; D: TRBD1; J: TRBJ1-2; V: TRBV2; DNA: TGTGCCAGCAACAGAGACAGGGCCAACTATGGCTACACCTTC; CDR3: CASNRDRANYGYTF
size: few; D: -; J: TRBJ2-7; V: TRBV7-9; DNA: TGTGCCAGCAGCCAAGATAAGGGCTACGAGCAGTACTTC; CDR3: CASSQDKGYEQYF
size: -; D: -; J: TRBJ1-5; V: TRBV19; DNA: TGTGCCAGTAGTATTTGGAGCACTAGCAATCAGCCCCAGCATTTT; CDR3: CASSIWSTSNQPQHF
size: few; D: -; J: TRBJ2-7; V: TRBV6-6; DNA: TGTGCCAGCAGGCGCACAGCGGGCTACGAGCAGTACTTC; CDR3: CASRRTAGYEQYF
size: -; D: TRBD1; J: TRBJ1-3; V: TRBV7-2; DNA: TGTGCCAGCAGTACTGGGACAGGGTCTACAGGAAACACCATATATTTT; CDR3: CASSTGTGSTGNTIYF
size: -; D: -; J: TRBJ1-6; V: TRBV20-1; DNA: TGCAGTGCTAGAGATTCGGCGGGGTCCTATAATTCACCCCTCCACTTT; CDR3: CSARDSAGSYNSPLHF
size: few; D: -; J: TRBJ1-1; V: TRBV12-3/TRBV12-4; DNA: TGTGCCAGCAGTTACTCCCCTCGAGGCACTGAAGCTTTCTTT; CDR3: CASSYSPRGTEAFF
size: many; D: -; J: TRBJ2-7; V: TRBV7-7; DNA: TGTGCTAGCAGCCCCACCTCCCGAGGGGAGCAGTACTTC; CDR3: CASSPTSRGEQYF
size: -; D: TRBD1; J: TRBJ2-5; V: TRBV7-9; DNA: TGTGCCAGCAGCCTAGGGACAGGGATCCGAGAGACCCAGTACTTC; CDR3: CASSLGTGIRETQYF
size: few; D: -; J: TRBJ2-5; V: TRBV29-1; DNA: TGCAGCGTTGACCCAGGGGTGTGGGGATTTCGCAAAGAGACCCAGTACTTC; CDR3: CSVDPGVWGFRKETQYF
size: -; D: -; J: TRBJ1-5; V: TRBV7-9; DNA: TGTGCCAGCAGCGACTACGGGGGCCTCAATCAGCCCCAGCATTTT; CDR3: CASSDYGGLNQPQHF
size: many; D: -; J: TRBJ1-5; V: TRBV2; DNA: TGTGCCAGCACGGTTTTTCGGAATCAGCCCCAGCATTTT; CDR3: CASTVFRNQPQHF
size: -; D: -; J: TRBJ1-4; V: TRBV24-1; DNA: TGTGCCACCAGTGATTCCACAGGGACTGACGAAAAACTGTTTTTT; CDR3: CATSDSTGTDEKLFF
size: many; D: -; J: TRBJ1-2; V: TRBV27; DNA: TGTGCCAGCAGTAGCGGGGATGGCTACACCTTC; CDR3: CASSSGDGYTF
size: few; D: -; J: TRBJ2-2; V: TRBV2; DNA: TGTGCCAGCAGTCGGGGAGGAGAAACCGGGGAGCTGTTTTTT; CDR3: CASSRGGETGELFF
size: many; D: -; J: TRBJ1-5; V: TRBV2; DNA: TGTGCCAGCAGTAGATCTGGGGATCAGCCCCAGCATTTT; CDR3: CASSRSGDQPQHF
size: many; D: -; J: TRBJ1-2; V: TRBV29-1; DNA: TGCAGCGTTGAAGGGCAGAACTATGGCTACACCTTC; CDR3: CSVEGQNYGYTF
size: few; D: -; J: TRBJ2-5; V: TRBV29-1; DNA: TGCAGCGTTTCTTGGGGTTGGGAGACCCAGTACTTC; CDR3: CSVSWGWETQYF